Listed here are 30 T cell receptor beta chains from one sample, sequenced in a study of cytomegalovirus exposure and HLA in healthy donors. Researchers ran the PCR with 60 Vbeta and 13 Jbeta primers. This table comes from immunoSEQ multiplex PCR, and its TCRdb copy is limited to in-frame clones, with some not included. The sample holds approximately 200,000 clones, about 77% seen once. The sample comprised PBMCs. These receptors were taken from a man aged 25-45 years in good health and CMV-seropositive.

The V and J genes are TRBV5-1 and TRBJ2-2; a weak D match, TRBD1 (5 bases). Trimming pared 7 bases from V and 7 bases from J, leaving 14 bases between. From germline, CDR1 is SGHRS and CDR2 YFSETQ. This CDR3 spans 13 amino acids. This chain's CDR3 is CASGLGAYGELFF. The CDR3 nucleotides are TGCGCCAGCGGGTTAGGGGCGTACGGGGAGCTGTTTTTT.

CDR3 residues: CASSLPGSTYEQYF. The CDR3 DNA follows: TGTGCCAGCAGTTTACCGGGTTCTACCTACGAGCAGTACTTC. The chain uses TRBV28 and TRBJ2-7; D unclear. This CDR3 has 14 amino acids. Germline CDR1 MDHEN, CDR2 SYDVKM. Trimming left V 2 bases short and J 2 bases short, with 10 bases between.

This clone was detected a few times. V is TRBV6-5 and J is TRBJ2-7; no clear D gene. Trimming pared 0 bases from V and 3 bases from J, leaving 9 bases between. Germline V lookup: CDR1 MNHEY, CDR2 SVGAGI. This CDR3 is built from 14 residues. CDR3 sequence reads: CASSYSSSGYEQYF. As DNA, the CDR3 is TGTGCCAGCAGTTACTCGAGCTCGGGCTACGAGCAGTACTTC.

The J gene is TRBJ1-1, the V gene TRBV14; 8 nucleotides align to TRBD1. This CDR3 has 13 amino acids. The V and J ends lost 4 bases and 8 bases, in that order; junction bases with no gene match: 6. Germline assignment: CDR1 SGHDN and CDR2 FVKESK. CDR3 coding DNA: TGTGCCAGCAGCCTTGGGACAGGAGACGAAGCTTTCTTT. Translation gives CASSLGTGDEAFF. The full variable domain, rest sourced from reference TRBV14 and TRBJ1-1, is EAGVTQFPSHSVIEKGQTVTLRCDPISGHDNLYWYRRVMGKEIKFLLHFVKESKQDESGMPNNRFLAERTGGTYSTLKVQPAELEDSGVYFCASSLGTGDEAFFGQGTRLTVV.

The chain is built from TRBV2 and TRBJ2-2; 8 bases line up with TRBD1. V lost 2 bases, J lost 3 bases, and 2 bases stayed unmatched. This CDR3 spans 15 amino acids. Germline lookup yields CDR1 SNHLY and CDR2 FYNNEI. This CDR3 is CASSESGGYTGELFF. CDR3 nucleotides: TGTGCCAGCAGTGAATCAGGGGGCTACACCGGGGAGCTGTTTTTT.

The rearrangement uses TRBV2 and TRBJ2-5, with 10 bases aligning to TRBD1. V lost 4 bases, J lost 6 bases, and 11 bases stayed unmatched. This CDR3 contains 16 residues. Germline CDR1 SNHLY, CDR2 FYNNEI. CDR3 in amino acids: CASSAGTGALVKTQYF. The CDR3 bases are TGTGCCAGCAGTGCCGGGACAGGGGCATTGGTGAAGACCCAGTACTTC.

The V call is TRBV6-5, the J call TRBJ2-5, with D maybe TRBD1 (6 bases). The V end was cut by 2 bases, the J end by 3 bases, with 10 bases between. The CDR3 covers 14 residues. The germline V gene has CDR1 MNHEY and CDR2 SVGAGI. CDR3 loop: CASSYKGVEETQYF. For the CDR3, the DNA is TGTGCCAGCAGTTACAAGGGGGTCGAAGAGACCCAGTACTTC.

In this sample, this clone turned up a few times. J is TRBJ2-7 and V is TRBV6-6; 7 positions agree with TRBD1. V lost 0 bases, J lost 7 bases, and 0 bases stayed unmatched. CDR1 is MNHNY and CDR2 is SVGAGI in the germline V gene (reference sequence). The CDR3 has 12 residues. DNA of the CDR3: TGTGCCAGCAGTTACTCGACAGGGGAGCAGTACTTC. Translation: CASSYSTGEQYF.

This clone was picked up one time. This chain links TRBV19 with TRBJ1-4; D perhaps matches TRBD1 (6 bases). V was pared by 5 bases and J by 0 bases, with 16 bases between. The CDR3 totals 17 residues. Germline values: CDR1 LNHDA, CDR2 SQIVND (reference sequence). The CDR3: CASSGLRDTSTNEKLFF. The CDR3 DNA reads TGTGCCAGTAGTGGCCTCCGGGACACATCAACTAATGAAAAACTGTTTTTT.

This clone was recorded a few times. The chain carries TRBV19 and TRBJ2-6; no firm D call. The CDR3 length is 15 residues. From germline, CDR1 is LNHDA and CDR2 SQIVND (reference sequence). V dropped 0 bases and J dropped 4 bases, with 7 bases sitting between them. The CDR3 nucleotides are TGTGCCAGTAGTATAGAGCTGAGGGGGGCCAACGTCCTGACTTTC. This translates into CASSIELRGANVLTF.

This clone has just a few counts. The chain couples TRBV15 to TRBJ2-5, with a possible D match to TRBD1 (6 bases). The CDR3 consists of 13 residues. CDR1 LNHNV and CDR2 YYDKDF come from the germline V gene (reference sequence). The V gene lost 0 bases and the J gene lost 4 bases, with 6 bases spanning the gap. This CDR3 is CATSREQGETQYF. In DNA form, the CDR3 reads TGTGCCACCAGCAGAGAACAGGGAGAGACCCAGTACTTC.

J is TRBJ1-5 and V is TRBV5-5, with D maybe TRBD1 (6 bases). This CDR3 has 17 residues. Germline values: CDR1 SGHKS, CDR2 YYEKEE (reference sequence). Trimming shortened V by 0 bases and J by 6 bases, and 19 bases separated the two germline ends. CDR3: CASSLGQAKAVSQPQHF. As DNA, the CDR3 is TGTGCCAGCAGCTTGGGACAGGCCAAGGCCGTATCTCAGCCCCAGCATTTT.

The chain links TRBV27 to TRBJ2-5; possibly TRBD2 for D (5 bases). The V end was cut by 7 bases, the J end by 11 bases, with 23 bases between. Germline V gene sequence: CDR1 MNHEY, CDR2 SMNVEV (reference sequence). The CDR3 is made up of 14 amino acids. The CDR3 is CASKREPPLGEQYF. In DNA form, the CDR3 reads TGTGCCAGCAAGAGGGAGCCCCCCTTGGGTGAGCAGTACTTC.

The V call is TRBV4-2, the J call TRBJ2-1, with D possibly matching TRBD2 (7 bases). The CDR3 length is 15 residues. Germline values: CDR1 LGHNA, CDR2 YNFKEQ. V was trimmed by 0 bases and J by 7 bases, leaving 13 bases between them. The DNA for the CDR3 is TGTGCCAGCAGCCAAGATTCGGGGAGGGGGAATGAGCAGTTCTTC. It is translated as CASSQDSGRGNEQFF.

This clone was observed a handful of times. The chain recombines TRBV30 with TRBJ2-2; the D gene is possibly TRBD1 (7 bases). This CDR3 comprises 14 residues. From germline, CDR1 is GTSNPN and CDR2 SVGIG (reference sequence). V lost 5 bases and J 5 bases, leaving 15 bases between the germline ends. The DNA for the CDR3 is TGTGCCTGGGGAGGGCAGGGGGGAACCGGGGAGCTGTTTTTT. Translating gives CAWGGQGGTGELFF.

The chain links TRBV4-3 to TRBJ2-3; no clear D gene. V was shortened by 4 bases and J by 2 bases, with 13 bases between the two germline ends. Germline values: CDR1 LGHNA, CDR2 YSLEER. This CDR3 comprises 15 residues. The DNA for the CDR3 is TGCGCCAGCAGCCGCTACTCCGTGATCACAGATACGCAGTATTTT. The encoded protein is CASSRYSVITDTQYF.

The V gene is TRBV6-5, the J gene TRBJ2-7; possible D gene TRBD1, 6 bases. The CDR3 totals 13 residues. The germline V gene has CDR1 MNHEY and CDR2 SVGAGI. Trimming left V 6 bases short and J 1 base short, with 10 bases between. The CDR3 bases are TGTGCCAGCAGCAGGACAGCTTCCTACGAGCAGTACTTC. Amino acids: CASSRTASYEQYF.

The CDR3 here is CASSFLTGANQPQHF. In DNA, the CDR3 is TGTGCCAGCAGTTTTTTGACAGGGGCCAATCAGCCCCAGCATTTT. This chain connects TRBV28 to TRBJ1-5, with 8 bases identical to TRBD1. Trimming at V came to 3 bases and at J to 3 bases, leaving 4 bases not matched to a gene. There are 15 residues in the CDR3. Per germline, CDR1 MDHEN and CDR2 SYDVKM.

The J gene is TRBJ1-2, the V gene TRBV18, with D perhaps matching TRBD1 (6 bases). CDR3 size: 15 residues. With 2 bases removed from V and 0 bases from J, the gap between germline ends came to 10 bases. CDR1 KGHSH and CDR2 LQKENI come from the germline V gene. CDR3 nucleotide sequence: TGTGCCAGCTCACCAGGGGACACATCTAACTATGGCTACACCTTC. It codes for CASSPGDTSNYGYTF.

The V and J genes are TRBV13 and TRBJ2-4; D possibly corresponds to TRBD1 (6 bases). The CDR3 extends over 13 amino acids. Germline V CDR1 and CDR2: PRHDT, FYEKMQ (reference sequence). V lost 5 bases, J lost 5 bases, and 10 bases lay in between. The CDR3 is CASSVAGENIQYF. In DNA, the CDR3 is TGTGCCAGCAGCGTCGCAGGGGAAAACATTCAGTACTTC.

V gene TRBV19 combines with J gene TRBJ2-1, with TRBD2 matching 7 bases. CDR3 length: 13 amino acids. The V and J ends lost 7 bases and 10 bases, in that order; junction bases with no gene match: 10. Germline V lookup: CDR1 LNHDA, CDR2 SQIVND (reference sequence). CDR3 DNA sequence: TGTGCCAGTACCCAGGGAGGGGCAGAGGAGCAGTTCTTC. Translated, it gives CASTQGGAEEQFF.

This chain connects TRBV7-3 to TRBJ2-5; the D is unclear. Between the trimmed V and J ends, which lost 1 base and 2 bases, there was a span of 5 bases. Germline loops: CDR1 SGHTA, CDR2 FQGTGA. This CDR3 has 13 amino acids. Here the CDR3 DNA reads TGTGCCAGCAGCTTAAGAGTACAAGAGACCCAGTACTTC. This encodes CASSLRVQETQYF. The full variable domain, completed using reference TRBV7-3 and TRBJ2-5, is GAGVSQTPSNKVTEKGKYVELRCDPISGHTALYWYRQSLGQGPEFLIYFQGTGAADDSGLPNDRFFAVRPEGSVSTLKIQRTERGDSAVYLCASSLRVQETQYFGPGTRLLVL.

The chain couples TRBV28 to TRBJ1-4, with 7 bases lining up with TRBD1. Germline lookup yields CDR1 MDHEN and CDR2 SYDVKM. CDR3 size: 14 residues. With 5 bases clipped from V and 8 bases from J, the junction kept 8 bases outside the gene matches. CDR3 protein: CASSTGTVAEKLFF. In DNA, the CDR3 is TGTGCCAGCAGTACCGGGACAGTCGCGGAAAAACTGTTTTTT.

The rearrangement joins TRBV6-5 to TRBJ2-7; 11 bases agree with TRBD1. The CDR3 loop spans 14 amino acids. With V trimmed by 8 bases and J by 3 bases, 6 bases remained unmatched. Germline lookup yields CDR1 MNHEY and CDR2 SVGAGI. The CDR3 here is CASLGTGGFYEQYF. CDR3 sequence (DNA): TGTGCCAGCTTAGGGACAGGGGGATTCTACGAGCAGTACTTC.

V usage is TRBV7-9 and J usage is TRBJ1-4; 7 bases match TRBD1. Germline V gene data show CDR1 as SEHNR and CDR2 as FQNEAQ (reference sequence). The CDR3 has 14 amino acids. J gave up 4 bases and V 1 base, and 0 bases lay outside the gene matches. The CDR3 sequence: CASSLGQGNEKLFF. DNA of the CDR3: TGTGCCAGCAGCTTAGGACAGGGTAATGAAAAACTGTTTTTT. Supplemented by reference TRBV7-9 and TRBJ1-4, the full variable domain reads DTGVSQNPRHKITKRGQNVTFRCDPISEHNRLYWYRQTLGQGPEFLTYFQNEAQLEKSRLLSDRFSAERPKGSFSTLEIQRTEQGDSAMYLCASSLGQGNEKLFFGSGTQLSVL.

This clone was counted a single time. The chain carries TRBV7-9 and TRBJ2-6; the D gene is possibly TRBD2 (5 bases). The ends were cut back, 1 base at V and 3 bases at J, with 13 bases in the middle. CDR1 SEHNR and CDR2 FQNEAQ come from the germline V gene (reference sequence). This CDR3 spans 17 amino acids. The CDR3 sequence is CASSLGTGYRGANVLTF. The CDR3 DNA is TGTGCCAGCAGCTTAGGGACGGGGTACCGTGGGGCCAACGTCCTGACTTTC.

The J gene is TRBJ2-5, the V gene TRBV7-9, with 9 bases that match TRBD2. CDR3 length: 14 residues. The J segment lost 5 bases and the V segment lost 5 bases, leaving 6 bases of the junction unmatched. Looked up from germline, CDR1 is SEHNR and CDR2 is FQNEAQ (reference sequence). CDR3 sequence (DNA): TGTGCCAGCAGCATTAGCGGGGGCTGGGAGACCCAGTACTTC. It yields the protein CASSISGGWETQYF.

The chain combines TRBV13 with TRBJ2-3; D not resolved. The germline V gene encodes CDR1 PRHDT and CDR2 FYEKMQ (reference sequence). This CDR3 spans 16 amino acids. V shed 5 bases and J shed 3 bases, with 18 bases lying between them. CDR3: CASSPQFSGRTDTQYF. CDR3 bases: TGTGCCAGCAGCCCACAATTTTCCGGCAGGACAGATACGCAGTATTTT.

The chain couples TRBV7-2 to TRBJ2-5, with TRBD2 matching 11 bases. This CDR3 comprises 13 residues. Per the germline V gene, CDR1 is SGHTA and CDR2 is FQGNSA. V gave up 9 bases and J gave up 2 bases; unmatched junction bases: 2. The CDR3 DNA is TGTGCCAGTGGGACTAGCGGTCAAGAGACCCAGTACTTC. Its protein is CASGTSGQETQYF. Together with reference TRBV7-2 and TRBJ2-5, the CDR3 gives the full variable domain: GAGVSQSPSNKVTEKGKDVELRCDPISGHTALYWYRQSLGQGLEFLIYFQGNSAPDKSGLPSDRFSAERTGGSVSTLTIQRTQQEDSAVYLCASGTSGQETQYFGPGTRLLVL.

The rearrangement joins TRBV6-5 to TRBJ1-1, with 7 nucleotides matching TRBD1. The trim removed 2 bases at V and 1 base at J, leaving 4 bases unmatched. Germline V CDR1 and CDR2: MNHEY, SVGAGI. The length of the CDR3 is 15 residues. The CDR3 protein is CASSYDHRGNTEAFF. As DNA, the CDR3 is TGTGCCAGCAGTTACGATCACAGGGGGAACACTGAAGCTTTCTTT.